This T cell receptor (beta chain) came from a study of cytomegalovirus exposure and HLA in healthy donors. General study results and limits: Presence/absence results assume similar sequencing depth per donor, which may not hold. The authors judged a highly shared variant cluster likely a sequencing artifact.

It was healthy bone marrow donors who served as donors. The sample holds one count of this clone. Antigen unknown. Researchers ran the PCR with 60 Vbeta and 13 Jbeta primers. Clones were sequenced by immunoSEQ multiplex PCR, and TCRdb holds only the in-frame ones, with some missing. The repertoire holds about 130,000 clones, with 70% to 85% as singletons. Trimming cost V 3 bases and J 3 bases, with 20 bases left between them. The germline CDR1 and CDR2 sequences are SGHDN and FVKESK. The length of the CDR3 is 17 residues. What was sequenced was PBMCs. V gene TRBV14 combines with J gene TRBJ1-2; possibly TRBD1 for D (5 bases). The clonotype originates from a man in his forties or fifties in good health and CMV-seropositive. The CDR3 protein is CASSQRDSLKVDYGYTF. In nucleotides, the CDR3 is TGTGCCAGCAGCCAGCGCGACAGCCTAAAGGTTGACTATGGCTACACCTTC.